These 10 T cell receptor beta chains came from one sample sequenced in a study of human T cells and chemical hapten exposure. The time point is: patch test 1, 2 weeks after DPC sensitization. Regarding treatment: therapeutic diphenylcyclopropenone sensitization with weekly scalp DPC. TCRdb re-called the RACE reads through MiXCR, storing one row per CDR3 protein. The repertoire holds 380,000 or so distinct CDR3 sequences, with 4.8% as singletons. The material sequenced was whole blood, taken in connection with sensitization to the hapten diphenylcyclopropenone (DPC). The receptors here all came from a woman between 50 and 59 years old with alopecia areata. Some clones in this sample may be carry-over from other donors' samples.

In its sample, this clonotype was seen many times. The J gene is TRBJ2-3, the V gene TRBV20-1, with 10 bases that match TRBD2. Per germline, CDR1 DFQATT and CDR2 SNEGSKA (reference sequence). The trim removed 6 bases at V and 7 bases at J, leaving 10 bases unmatched. This CDR3 has 14 amino acids. The CDR3 sequence: CSAEQLAGHYTQYF. CDR3 DNA sequence: TGCAGTGCCGAACAACTAGCGGGACATTATACGCAGTATTTT.

A remark on this clonotype: This may arise from a read error, as a much more abundant clone is one base away. The chain joins TRBV20-1 to TRBJ2-3, with TRBD2 matching 8 bases. The CDR3 sequence is 16 residues long. CDR1 DFQATT and CDR2 SNEGSKA come from the germline V gene (reference sequence). With V trimmed by 3 bases and J by 4 bases, 12 bases remained unmatched. The CDR3 DNA reads as TGCAGTGCTAGCCCCTTGGCGGGAGGTTTGTCAGATACGCAGTATTTT. Translation: CSASPLAGGLSDTQYF.

This clonotype was seen only a few times. The chain employs TRBV25-1 and TRBJ2-7; a possible D gene is TRBD1 (5 bases). Trimming pared 5 bases from V and 7 bases from J, leaving 15 bases between. Germline CDR1 and CDR2: MGHDK and SYGVNS. This CDR3 has 13 residues. The CDR3 DNA reads as TGTGCCAGCAGTCGACAGTGGGGCGGAGAGCAGTACTTC. Translated: CASSRQWGGEQYF.

This clonotype has just a few counts. The chain carries TRBV3-1 and TRBJ1-1; possible D gene TRBD1, 6 bases. The length of the CDR3 is 16 residues. Trimming removed 4 bases at V and 6 bases at J, with 21 bases between. Germline CDR1 LGHDT, CDR2 YNNKEL (reference sequence). As DNA, the CDR3 is TGTGCCAGCAGCCTCGGGTCCACAGGGAGGGTAGCTGAAGCTTTCTTT. Its protein product is CASSLGSTGRVAEAFF.

This clonotype was observed many times. V gene TRBV29-1 combines with J gene TRBJ2-1, with 11 nucleotides matching TRBD2. The CDR3 is made up of 17 amino acids. Trimming at V came to 3 bases and at J to 5 bases, leaving 12 bases not matched to a gene. Germline assignment: CDR1 SQVTM and CDR2 ANQGSEA. CDR3 residues: CSVDEVLAGEGDNEQFF. The DNA for the CDR3 is TGCAGCGTTGATGAGGTACTAGCGGGAGAGGGGGACAATGAGCAGTTCTTC.

Ten or more counts support this clonotype. The chain employs TRBV6-1 and TRBJ1-5; D unresolved. The CDR3 totals 11 residues. V lost 0 bases and J 10 bases, leaving 4 bases between the germline ends. In germline, CDR1 is MNHNS, CDR2 SASEGT. The CDR3 region has the DNA TGTGCCAGCAGTGAAGCTCAACCCCAGCATTTT. This sequence encodes CASSEAQPQHF.

This clonotype was counted at least ten times. The V call is TRBV29-1, the J call TRBJ2-2, with a weak D call TRBD2 (7 bases). The length of the CDR3 is 12 residues. Germline CDR1 and CDR2: SQVTM and ANQGSEA. Trimming took off 4 bases at V and 6 bases at J, with 9 bases between the two ends. The CDR3, as DNA: TGCAGCGTTGCCGGGGGGCCCGGGGAGCTGTTTTTT. Amino acids: CSVAGGPGELFF.

This clonotype was picked up a small number of times. The chain uses TRBV20-1 and TRBJ1-6, with a weak D call TRBD1 (6 bases). The CDR3 totals 12 residues. Germline V CDR1 and CDR2: DFQATT, SNEGSKA (reference sequence). Trimming removed 7 bases at V and 5 bases at J, with 9 bases between. The CDR3 loop is CSGRQDNSPLHF. Here the CDR3 DNA reads TGCAGTGGAAGACAGGATAATTCACCCCTCCACTTT.

This clonotype was counted many times. This chain joins TRBV25-1 and TRBJ2-7, with a tentative D call TRBD1 (6 bases). The length of the CDR3 is 14 residues. With 6 bases removed from V and 0 bases from J, the gap between germline ends came to 12 bases. Germline CDR1 MGHDK, CDR2 SYGVNS. The CDR3 region has the DNA TGTGCCAGCAGCCCAATGGACAGCTCCTACGAGCAGTACTTC. Amino acid sequence: CASSPMDSSYEQYF.

This clonotype was picked up many times. The V call is TRBV7-2, the J call TRBJ2-1, with a weak D call TRBD2 (5 bases). Germline CDR1 and CDR2: SGHTA and FQGNSA. The V gene lost 5 bases and the J gene lost 16 bases, with 21 bases spanning the gap. The CDR3 totals 13 residues. For the CDR3, the DNA is TGTGCCAGCAGCGCTAATTCGGACTCATTAGGTTTCTTC. This encodes CASSANSDSLGFF.